The 29 T cell receptor beta chains below were found in one sample sequenced in a study of vaccination and CD4 T cells after COVID-19 (dated by TCRdb to about 2022). The library was prepared using PCR. TCRdb lists the instrument as Illumina iSeq 100. At the Johns Hopkins FTIC core, DNA from the cultured CD4+ T cells underwent TCR sequencing with the Oncomine TCR Beta short-read assay. Starting from the raw public reads, TCRdb applied fastp trimming at Q25, assembled clones with MiXCR and retained in-frame beta chains. Each record represents a unique CDR3 protein, reported with the most common genes and DNA among its rows. Here the sample has tens of thousands of distinct CDR3 sequences; approximately 59% occur a single time. The ten largest clones take up around 2.7% of the sample. The antigens for these receptors are not known. The treatment or condition tag for this specimen amounts to: approximately 11-day PBMC culture with coronavirus spike peptide pools or control peptides (ViraFEST assay).

The material sequenced was CD4+ T cells from blood, cultured in vitro. The source is a human donor who had recovered from COVID-19.

CDR3 loop: CASSFQGGGEQFF. The CDR3 nucleotides are TGTGCCAGCAGTTTTCAAGGGGGCGGTGAGCAGTTCTTC. The chain couples TRBV12-3 or TRBV12-4 to TRBJ2-1; 7 bases line up with TRBD1. V lost 3 bases to trimming and J lost 9 bases; unmatched junction nucleotides: 5. The CDR3 has 13 residues.

V is TRBV7-2 and J is TRBJ1-2, with D perhaps matching TRBD1 (5 bases). In germline, CDR1 is SGHTA, CDR2 FQGNSA. The CDR3 is made up of 13 amino acids. Trimming shortened V by 5 bases and J by 2 bases, and 9 bases separated the two germline ends. As DNA, the CDR3 is TGTGCCAGCAGCAGAGACAGAAACTATGGCTACACCTTC. Translation: CASSRDRNYGYTF.

The V and J genes are TRBV7-9 and TRBJ2-1; D remains unclear. CDR3 length: 13 amino acids. CDR1 SEHNR and CDR2 FQNEAQ come from the germline V gene (reference sequence). Trimming removed 5 bases at V and 8 bases at J, with 13 bases between. The CDR3 loop is CASSRPELDEQFF. DNA for the CDR3: TGTGCCAGCAGCCGACCCGAGCTTGATGAGCAGTTCTTC.

This clonotype has just a few counts. The chain carries TRBV7-9 and TRBJ2-1; 11 bases line up with TRBD2. The CDR3 runs to 18 residues. CDR1 and CDR2 from the germline V gene are SEHNR and FQNEAQ (reference sequence). The trim removed 1 base at V and 0 bases at J, leaving 5 bases unmatched. The CDR3 DNA follows: TGTGCCAGCAGCTTAGTCCTAGCGGGAGGTAGCTCCTACAATGAGCAGTTCTTC. Translating gives CASSLVLAGGSSYNEQFF.

This sequence joins TRBV12-3 or TRBV12-4 and TRBJ1-5; D call uncertain. The germline V and J ends were trimmed by 6 bases and 0 bases, with 6 bases remaining between them. The CDR3 is 13 amino acids. The CDR3: CASRGSSNQPQHF. The CDR3 DNA is TGTGCCAGCAGGGGTTCTAGCAATCAGCCCCAGCATTTT.

This rearrangement joins TRBV11-2 to TRBJ1-5, with no clear D. CDR3 size: 13 residues. Trimming removed 1 base at V and 3 bases at J, with 4 bases between. Germline V CDR1 and CDR2: SGHAT, FQNNGV. CDR3 sequence: CASSLVDNQPQHF. The CDR3 region has the DNA TGTGCCAGCAGCTTAGTTGACAATCAGCCCCAGCATTTT.

The DNA for the CDR3 is TGTGCCAGCAGAGGCCAAGAGACCCAGTACTTC. Amino acid sequence: CASRGQETQYF. The gene calls are TRBV6-4 and TRBJ2-5, with D unclear. Germline V CDR1 and CDR2: MRHNA, SNTAGT. This CDR3 is 11 amino acids long. The V end was cut by 6 bases, the J end by 1 base, with 3 bases between.

The chain employs TRBV12-3 or TRBV12-4 and TRBJ1-1; tentatively, D is TRBD1 (6 bases). V was clipped by 7 bases and J by 5 bases, with 17 bases between them. This CDR3 has 14 residues. The CDR3 here is CASTLKGGSTEAFF. DNA for the CDR3: TGTGCCAGCACCCTTAAGGGGGGTTCGACTGAAGCTTTCTTT.

The chain combines TRBV7-3 with TRBJ2-7; D possibly uses TRBD1 or TRBD2 (6 bases each). Trimming took off 7 bases at V and 4 bases at J, with 14 bases between the two ends. The CDR3 covers 13 residues. The V gene's germline CDR1 is SGHTA and CDR2 FQGTGA. CDR3 in amino acids: CASTLPGAYEQYF. The CDR3 nucleotides are TGTGCCAGCACCCTTCCGGGGGCTTACGAGCAGTACTTC.

This clonotype was counted only a few times. This chain uses TRBV20-1 with TRBJ1-5; a possible D gene is TRBD1 (5 bases). The CDR3 is 13 amino acids. Trimming took 6 bases from V and 5 from J, leaving 14 bases between them. Germline V gene data show CDR1 as DFQATT and CDR2 as SNEGSKA (reference sequence). The CDR3, as DNA: TGCAGTGCCGGAGGGGCCCGGGATCAGCCCCAGCATTTT. It translates to CSAGGARDQPQHF.

This clonotype occurred once. The V call is TRBV6-1, the J call TRBJ1-2; D perhaps matches TRBD1 (5 bases). Germline values: CDR1 MNHNS, CDR2 SASEGT. Trimming took 8 bases from V and 5 from J, leaving 12 bases between them. The CDR3 spans 12 residues. In DNA, the CDR3 is TGTGCCAGCGGAACAGGCACGTATGGCTACACCTTC. Its translation is CASGTGTYGYTF.

The CDR3 nucleotides read TGTGCCAGCAGTGAAACAGGGACCGCCTACAATGAGCAGTTCTTC. The encoded protein is CASSETGTAYNEQFF. This chain connects TRBV9 to TRBJ2-1; tentatively, D is TRBD1 (6 bases). This CDR3 comprises 15 residues. Trimming stripped 5 bases from V and 2 bases from J, with 14 bases between. Germline V lookup: CDR1 SGDLS, CDR2 YYNGEE.

The CDR3 sequence is CTSSQQLSGGATDTQYF. The CDR3 DNA sequence: TGCACCAGCAGCCAACAACTAAGCGGGGGGGCGACAGATACGCAGTATTTT. This sequence joins TRBV1 and TRBJ2-3; the D call in the table, TRBD2, was not verified against the DNA. TRBV1 is a pseudogene. CDR3 length: 17 residues.

This rearrangement joins TRBV6-1 to TRBJ1-6; D ambiguous. The CDR3 is 13 residues long. Trimming shortened V by 7 bases and J by 6 bases, and 10 bases separated the two germline ends. CDR1 MNHNS and CDR2 SASEGT come from the germline V gene. The CDR3 DNA follows: TGTGCCAGCATCCTGCAAATTAATTCACCCCTCCACTTT. This codes for CASILQINSPLHF.

This sequence joins TRBV24-1 and TRBJ2-4; 8 bases agree with TRBD1. The length of the CDR3 is 16 residues. The V and J ends lost 4 bases and 3 bases, in that order; junction bases with no gene match: 7. The V gene's germline CDR1 is KGHDR and CDR2 SFDVKD. CDR3 sequence (DNA): TGTGCCACCAGTGACCCCGGACAGGGAGGCAAAAACATTCAGTACTTC. Translating it yields CATSDPGQGGKNIQYF.

The V and J genes are TRBV7-9 and TRBJ2-3; perhaps TRBD1 as D (5 bases). This CDR3 is 13 amino acids long. Germline-derived CDR1 and CDR2 are SEHNR and FQNEAQ (reference sequence). Trimming left V 2 bases short and J 5 bases short, with 8 bases between. CDR3 loop: CASSLFQGDTQYF. As DNA, the CDR3 is TGTGCCAGCAGCTTATTCCAGGGAGATACGCAGTATTTT.

The sample holds a few counts of this clonotype. The chain carries TRBV27 and TRBJ1-5; 7 bases are a match to TRBD1. In germline, CDR1 is MNHEY, CDR2 SMNVEV (reference sequence). The CDR3 extends over 18 amino acids. V lost 5 bases, J lost 0 bases, and 13 bases stayed unmatched. The CDR3 sequence is CASSAAGTAMYSNQPQHF. The DNA for the CDR3 is TGTGCCAGCAGTGCCGCTGGGACAGCGATGTATAGCAATCAGCCCCAGCATTTT.

Details on this clonotype: Germline and junction disagree at one end, which may indicate a read error. The rearrangement joins TRBV7-9 to TRBJ2-3, with 7 bases matching TRBD1. Germline V gives CDR1 SEHNR, CDR2 FQNEAQ (reference sequence). The CDR3 extends over 15 amino acids. This CDR3 reads CANSRGQTPGDTQYF. The CDR3 DNA reads TGTGCCAACAGCCGGGGACAGACCCCAGGGGATACGCAGTATTTT.

The genes are TRBV6-2 or TRBV6-3 and TRBJ2-3; 8 nucleotides agree with TRBD2. Losses at the gene ends were 4 bases for V and 3 bases for J; bases not matched to a gene: 3. The CDR3 spans 14 residues. In germline, CDR1 is MNHEY, CDR2 SVGEGT. CDR3 in DNA: TGTGCCAGCAGTTTAGCGGGAAATACAGATACGCAGTATTTT. It yields the protein CASSLAGNTDTQYF.

The J gene is TRBJ1-1, the V gene TRBV20-1; D may be TRBD1 (6 bases). The germline V gene has CDR1 DFQATT and CDR2 SNEGSKA (reference sequence). This CDR3 is built from 11 residues. The V end lost 5 bases, the J end lost 11 bases, and 15 bases lay between the germline ends. The chain's CDR3 is CSALTGLKAFF. Here the CDR3 DNA reads TGCAGTGCTCTTACAGGGTTGAAGGCTTTCTTT.

The chain has TRBV7-9 and TRBJ1-1; D gene ambiguous. Trimming removed 2 bases at V and 5 bases at J, with 6 bases between. The CDR3 runs to 12 residues. CDR1 is SEHNR and CDR2 is FQNEAQ in the germline V gene (reference sequence). CDR3 DNA sequence: TGTGCCAGCAGCTTAACGTTGACTGAAGCTTTCTTT. It yields the protein CASSLTLTEAFF.

V gene TRBV18 combines with J gene TRBJ1-2; TRBD1 is a possible D gene (6 bases). The length of the CDR3 is 20 residues. Germline V gene lookup returns CDR1 KGHSH and CDR2 LQKENI. Trimming shortened V by 2 bases and J by 0 bases, and 25 bases separated the two germline ends. CDR3 DNA: TGTGCCAGCTCACCAGGATGGGGGCGGGACATCGCTCCGTCTAACTATGGCTACACCTTC. As protein: CASSPGWGRDIAPSNYGYTF.

This clonotype was picked up a small number of times. The chain links TRBV30 to TRBJ2-3; no firm D call. Looked up from germline, CDR1 is GTSNPN and CDR2 is SVGIG (reference sequence). The CDR3 spans 12 residues. Deletions cut 3 bases from V and 1 base from J, with 5 bases between. CDR3 sequence: CAWRGGTDTQYF. In DNA form, the CDR3 reads TGTGCCTGGAGAGGAGGCACAGATACGCAGTATTTT.

The chain links TRBV20-1 to TRBJ2-5; D is undetermined. The germline V and J ends were trimmed by 0 bases and 9 bases, with 20 bases remaining between them. Germline V CDR1 and CDR2: DFQATT, SNEGSKA (reference sequence). The CDR3 is 15 residues long. CDR3 amino acids: CSARDWGIRERPQYF. CDR3 DNA sequence: TGCAGTGCTAGAGATTGGGGAATCCGTGAGAGACCCCAGTACTTC.

This clonotype occurred a few times. The rearrangement links TRBV6-5 to TRBJ2-5; D may be TRBD1 or TRBD2 (5 bases each). V was clipped by 2 bases and J by 2 bases, with 27 bases between them. Germline-derived CDR1 and CDR2 are MNHEY and SVGAGI. The CDR3 loop spans 20 amino acids. CDR3 nucleotides: TGTGCCAGCAGTTACCCAAAATATTTCCAGGGCGGCCGGACTCAAGAGACCCAGTACTTC. Translating it yields CASSYPKYFQGGRTQETQYF.

The chain links TRBV19 to TRBJ2-7; D might be TRBD1 (6 bases). The CDR3 covers 17 residues. V lost 0 bases, J lost 0 bases, and 15 bases lay in between. CDR1 is LNHDA and CDR2 is SQIVND in the germline V gene (reference sequence). CDR3: CASSIDAVRGRSYEQYF. DNA of the CDR3: TGTGCCAGTAGTATAGATGCGGTCAGGGGACGCTCCTACGAGCAGTACTTC.

The rearrangement links TRBV30 to TRBJ2-2, with D tentatively TRBD1 (6 bases). Deletions cut 5 bases from V and 4 bases from J, with 14 bases between. Per germline, CDR1 GTSNPN and CDR2 SVGIG (reference sequence). This CDR3 has 14 residues. CDR3 loop: CAWGSGRGTGELFF. In nucleotides, the CDR3 is TGTGCCTGGGGGAGCGGCAGGGGCACCGGGGAGCTGTTTTTT. Full variable domain (rest looked up from reference TRBV30 and TRBJ2-2): SQTIHQWPATLVQPVGSPLSLECTVEGTSNPNLYWYRQAAGRGLQLLFYSVGIGQISSEVPQNLSASRPQDRQFILSSKKLLLSDSGFYLCAWGSGRGTGELFFGEGSRLTVL.

The gene calls are TRBV25-1 and TRBJ2-3; no definite D call. Trimming cost V 4 bases and J 0 bases, with 5 bases left between them. Germline V gene lookup returns CDR1 MGHDK and CDR2 SYGVNS. The CDR3 runs 13 residues. The CDR3 coding sequence is TGTGCCAGCAGTGCCCTGAGCACAGATACGCAGTATTTT. Amino acid sequence: CASSALSTDTQYF. The full variable domain, its missing parts supplied by reference TRBV25-1 and TRBJ2-3, is EADIYQTPRYLVIGTGKKITLECSQTMGHDKMYWYQQDPGMELHLIHYSYGVNSTEKGDLSSESTVSRIRTEHFPLTLESARPSHTSQYLCASSALSTDTQYFGPGTRLTVL.

V is TRBV21-1 and J is TRBJ2-1; the D call of TRBD2 is as the table states it, not checked on the DNA. TRBV21-1 is classified as a pseudogene. The CDR3 runs 15 residues. The CDR3 DNA reads TGTGCCAGCAGCAAAGTTCAGCGGGGGTACAATGAGCAGTTCTTC. Translated: CASSKVQRGYNEQFF.